The 25 T cell receptor beta chains presented below share a single source sample, sequenced in a study of CD8 T cells in ankylosing spondylitis (dated by TCRdb to 2016 to 2017). Receptor amplification or capture employed 5' RACE. Instrument used: Illumina HiSeq 2500. TCRdb reprocessed the public reads (quality trimming at Q25 with fastp, clone calling with MiXCR) and kept in-frame beta chains. CDR3 protein duplicates are merged, each entry listing the most common genes and DNA. The sample records some 250,000 distinct CDR3 sequences, approximately 24% of which are singletons. The ten most abundant clones make up over 0.55% of the sample. Source material: blood, either unsorted or a sorted T cell fraction (not recorded which). Receptors were obtained from a male donor with ankylosing spondylitis or in good health (not recorded which).

In its sample, this clonotype was seen many times. CDR3 nucleotides: TGCAGCGCCGAAGAAGCGGGGGCTCCCTACGAGCAGTACTTC. Its protein is CSAEEAGAPYEQYF. The rearrangement links TRBV29-1 to TRBJ2-7; 8 bases agree with TRBD2. This CDR3 has 14 amino acids. CDR1 and CDR2 from the germline V gene are SQVTM and ANQGSEA. The ends lost 7 bases at V and 2 bases at J; junction bases unmatched: 10.

V usage is TRBV20-1 and J usage is TRBJ1-6; D is undetermined. This CDR3 has 15 amino acids. CDR1 DFQATT and CDR2 SNEGSKA come from the germline V gene (reference sequence). The V gene lost 3 bases and the J gene lost 0 bases, with 9 bases spanning the gap. CDR3 coding DNA: TGCAGTGCTAGTCGTCCGAGCTCCTATAATTCACCCCTCCACTTT. Protein product: CSASRPSSYNSPLHF.

This clonotype appeared a few times. The rearrangement uses TRBV27 and TRBJ1-2; the match to TRBD1 covers 9 bases. This CDR3 has 16 residues. The germline CDR1 and CDR2 sequences are MNHEY and SMNVEV (reference sequence). The ends lost 5 bases at V and 2 bases at J; junction bases unmatched: 9. CDR3 in DNA: TGTGCCAGCAGTCAGGGACAGGGCACCCTAAACTATGGCTACACCTTC. Residues: CASSQGQGTLNYGYTF.

The chain is built from TRBV20-1 and TRBJ2-3; no definite D call. V was cut by 1 base and J by 7 bases, with 9 bases left in between. The CDR3 is made up of 12 amino acids. Germline V gene sequence: CDR1 DFQATT, CDR2 SNEGSKA (reference sequence). CDR3 sequence (DNA): TGCAGTGCTAGAGGGGGTACACATACGCAGTATTTT. This encodes CSARGGTHTQYF.

This clonotype was counted many times. The chain uses TRBV29-1 and TRBJ2-3; TRBD2 aligns across 7 bases. The CDR3 loop spans 13 amino acids. After removal of 7 bases from V and 2 bases from J, the junction contained 6 bases not matched to a gene. Germline loops: CDR1 SQVTM, CDR2 ANQGSEA. CDR3 in DNA: TGCAGCGCCCGGGGGGTTCTCACAGATACGCAGTATTTT. Its protein product is CSARGVLTDTQYF.

This clonotype has more than one count but fewer than ten. The genes are TRBV19 and TRBJ1-5, with a tentative D call TRBD1 (5 bases). The CDR3 totals 15 residues. CDR1 and CDR2 from the germline V gene are LNHDA and SQIVND (reference sequence). Trimming pared 4 bases from V and 4 bases from J, leaving 14 bases between. The CDR3: CASSTHGPGNQPQHF. DNA of the CDR3: TGTGCCAGTAGTACCCACGGGCCAGGGAATCAGCCCCAGCATTTT.

This clonotype showed up many times. Written as DNA, the CDR3 is TGTGCCAGCAGCCGGACAACATGGGCACCCCTCCACTTT. It is translated as CASSRTTWAPLHF. This sequence joins TRBV5-6 and TRBJ1-6; D is perhaps TRBD1 (5 bases). The CDR3 is 13 amino acids. Germline CDR1 and CDR2: SGHDT and YYEEEE. Between the trimmed V and J ends, which lost 4 bases and 11 bases, there was a span of 13 bases.

This rearrangement joins TRBV29-1 to TRBJ2-7; D uncertain. The V end was cut by 5 bases, the J end by 0 bases, with 11 bases between. Germline CDR1 reads SQVTM; CDR2 reads ANQGSEA. The CDR3 length is 13 residues. In DNA form, the CDR3 reads TGCAGCGTTAGGTCAGGCAGCTCCTACGAGCAGTACTTC. Its protein product is CSVRSGSSYEQYF.

This clonotype has a single count. The V gene is TRBV18, the J gene TRBJ1-5; TRBD1 is a possible D gene (5 bases). In germline, CDR1 is KGHSH, CDR2 LQKENI. Trimming stripped 6 bases from V and 3 bases from J, with 15 bases between. CDR3 length equals 15 residues. The CDR3 DNA reads as TGTGCCAGCTCCAGGGTTGGGATGCTCAATCAGCCCCAGCATTTT. Encoded protein: CASSRVGMLNQPQHF.

This chain links TRBV9 with TRBJ2-4, with D possibly TRBD2 on 5 matching bases. CDR1 and CDR2 from the germline V gene are SGDLS and YYNGEE. Trimming left V 0 bases short and J 1 base short, with 11 bases between. CDR3 length: 16 residues. CDR3 in amino acids: CASSVGEGSAKNIQYF. For the CDR3, the DNA is TGTGCCAGCAGCGTAGGAGAGGGATCCGCCAAAAACATTCAGTACTTC.

Many counts were recorded for this clonotype. The rearrangement uses TRBV6-1 and TRBJ2-2; D unresolved. The CDR3 consists of 13 residues. Germline V lookup: CDR1 MNHNS, CDR2 SASEGT. The V and J ends lost 5 bases and 3 bases respectively, with 7 bases between them. The CDR3 loop reads CASSPGHTGELFF. The CDR3 bases are TGTGCCAGCAGTCCGGGTCACACCGGGGAGCTGTTTTTT.

This clonotype came up many times. V and J are TRBV9 and TRBJ2-7, with a tentative D call TRBD1 (6 bases). Germline CDR1 is SGDLS and CDR2 is YYNGEE. The CDR3 consists of 15 residues. The V end lost 9 bases, the J end lost 2 bases, and 21 bases lay between the germline ends. CDR3 in DNA: TGTGCCACCTTGATCCCAGGGGATCCTACCTACGAGCAGTACTTC. This encodes CATLIPGDPTYEQYF.

The sample holds many counts of this clonotype. This sequence joins TRBV20-1 and TRBJ2-5, with D perhaps TRBD1 or TRBD2 (5 bases each). The CDR3 has 14 amino acids. Germline V gene data show CDR1 as DFQATT and CDR2 as SNEGSKA (reference sequence). V was cut by 2 bases and J by 3 bases, with 13 bases left in between. The chain's CDR3 is CSARPRDPKETQYF. DNA for the CDR3: TGCAGTGCTAGACCCAGGGACCCCAAAGAGACCCAGTACTTC.

The chain employs TRBV3-1 and TRBJ2-3, with 11 bases lining up with TRBD2. Germline trimming cut 4 bases from V and 5 bases from J; bases unmatched to any gene: 8. Germline values: CDR1 LGHDT, CDR2 YNNKEL (reference sequence). The length of the CDR3 is 16 residues. The CDR3: CASSLSTSGAQDTQYF. The CDR3 DNA is TGTGCCAGCAGCCTATCGACTAGCGGGGCCCAAGATACGCAGTATTTT.

This clonotype occurred many times. This rearrangement joins TRBV20-1 to TRBJ2-7; no clear D gene. Germline CDR1 and CDR2: DFQATT and SNEGSKA (reference sequence). The germline V and J ends were trimmed by 0 bases and 7 bases, with 10 bases remaining between them. The CDR3 has 12 residues. CDR3 bases: TGCAGTGCTAGAGACGGCATAGTTGAGCAGTACTTC. This gives the protein CSARDGIVEQYF.

The V call is TRBV6-5, the J call TRBJ2-3, with D tentatively TRBD1 (5 bases). The CDR3 is made up of 16 amino acids. Germline CDR1 and CDR2: MNHEY and SVGAGI. Trimming cost V 0 bases and J 3 bases, with 13 bases left between them. The CDR3 coding sequence is TGTGCCAGCAGTTACTCAGCAGGGTTTGAGACAGATACGCAGTATTTT. Protein: CASSYSAGFETDTQYF.

The sample holds a few counts of this clonotype. The chain is built from TRBV20-1 and TRBJ2-7, with 8 bases identical to TRBD1. Germline CDR1 reads DFQATT; CDR2 reads SNEGSKA (reference sequence). With 3 bases clipped from V and 2 bases from J, the junction kept 6 bases outside the gene matches. The CDR3 is 14 residues long. The CDR3 DNA reads TGCAGTGCTAGTCCGACAGGGGTCCCCTACGAGCAGTACTTC. This encodes CSASPTGVPYEQYF.

This clonotype was detected many times. This chain uses TRBV6-5 with TRBJ2-3; the D is unclear. Germline V gives CDR1 MNHEY, CDR2 SVGAGI. The V end was cut by 3 bases, the J end by 1 base, with 14 bases between. CDR3 length: 16 residues. CDR3 DNA sequence: TGTGCCAGCAGTTATTCTTCTCTCGCAGGCACAGATACGCAGTATTTT. Amino acids: CASSYSSLAGTDTQYF.

This clonotype was recorded at least ten times. The genes are TRBV7-3 and TRBJ2-1, with D perhaps TRBD2 (7 bases). V was cut by 5 bases and J by 5 bases, with 16 bases left in between. The CDR3 length is 15 residues. Germline V gene lookup returns CDR1 SGHTA and CDR2 FQGTGA. CDR3: CASSIGGGRDNEQFF. In nucleotides, the CDR3 is TGTGCCAGCAGCATAGGGGGAGGGAGAGACAATGAGCAGTTCTTC.

The chain couples TRBV20-1 to TRBJ2-3; D is possibly TRBD2 (5 bases). Germline-derived CDR1 and CDR2 are DFQATT and SNEGSKA (reference sequence). V lost 6 bases, J lost 7 bases, and 23 bases lay in between. The CDR3 runs to 15 residues. The CDR3 DNA reads as TGCAGTGCCAAGTATTTCTGGGTGGCGGGCTATACGCAGTATTTT. The encoded protein is CSAKYFWVAGYTQYF.

The V call is TRBV7-8, the J call TRBJ2-3; D is ambiguous. Between the trimmed V and J ends, which lost 5 bases and 4 bases, there was a span of 16 bases. The CDR3 extends over 15 amino acids. Germline loops: CDR1 SGHVS, CDR2 FQNEAQ. This CDR3 reads CASSPSGTPPDTQYF. CDR3 sequence (DNA): TGTGCCAGCAGCCCCTCGGGCACCCCGCCAGATACGCAGTATTTT.

The chain links TRBV6-4 to TRBJ2-1; 7 bases map to TRBD2. V lost 4 bases and J lost 1; bases outside the gene matches: 7. This CDR3 is 16 amino acids long. CDR1 and CDR2 (germline): MRHNA, SNTAGT. The CDR3 region has the DNA TGTGCCAGCAGTGTCGAAGGACTAGGGTCCTACAATGAGCAGTTCTTC. Translated, it gives CASSVEGLGSYNEQFF.

This clonotype has only a few counts. The J gene is TRBJ1-5, the V gene TRBV20-1, with a possible D match to TRBD1 (5 bases). The V gene's germline CDR1 is DFQATT and CDR2 SNEGSKA (reference sequence). CDR3 size: 14 residues. V was cut by 7 bases and J by 1 base, with 14 bases left in between. The CDR3 region is CSVKRGKSNQPQHF. The CDR3 DNA sequence: TGCAGTGTGAAGAGGGGCAAGAGCAATCAGCCCCAGCATTTT.

This clonotype was counted ten times or more. The chain is built from TRBV2 and TRBJ1-2, with TRBD1 matching 8 bases. Germline V gene data show CDR1 as SNHLY and CDR2 as FYNNEI. J lost 7 bases, V lost 8 bases, and 12 bases had no gene match. The CDR3 runs 14 residues. The chain's CDR3 is CASLARTGSLGYTF. CDR3 DNA: TGTGCCAGCCTGGCCCGGACAGGGTCCCTTGGCTACACCTTC.

J is TRBJ2-2 and V is TRBV11-2; D possibly corresponds to TRBD1 (7 bases). Deletions cut 0 bases from V and 7 bases from J, with 15 bases between. CDR1 SGHAT and CDR2 FQNNGV come from the germline V gene. This CDR3 spans 16 amino acids. CDR3 protein: CASSLDGGGADGELFF. The CDR3 bases are TGTGCCAGCAGCTTAGATGGAGGGGGCGCGGACGGGGAGCTGTTTTTT.